Listed here are 13 T cell receptor beta chains from one sample, sequenced in a study of blood T cell repertoires in COVID-19. The protocol was immunoSEQ multiplex PCR, while the TCRdb copy is restricted to in-frame clones and leaves out a portion. The profile covers about 240,000 clones, with around 83% appearing a single time and around 9.6% taken by the ten largest. Sample: peripheral blood. These receptors were obtained from a woman older than 75 with acute or convalescent COVID-19.

The chain joins TRBV23-1 to TRBJ1-2; D unresolved. TRBV23-1 is marked as an open reading frame, function uncertain. The V gene lost 5 bases and the J gene lost 6 bases, with 10 bases spanning the gap. This CDR3 has 12 amino acids. In DNA form, the CDR3 reads TGCGCCAGCAGTGTGGCCTTCCATGGCTACACCTTC. This codes for CASSVAFHGYTF.

The chain's CDR3 is CASRSTGGGEKLFF. The CDR3 region has the DNA TGTGCCAGCAGGTCGACGGGGGGGGGTGAAAAACTGTTTTTT. V gene TRBV27 combines with J gene TRBJ1-4; TRBD1 is a possible D gene (5 bases). V was cut by 6 bases and J by 7 bases, with 15 bases left in between. The V gene's germline CDR1 is MNHEY and CDR2 SMNVEV (reference sequence). The CDR3 is 14 residues long. Full variable domain (remainder filled in from reference TRBV27 and TRBJ1-4): EAQVTQNPRYLITVTGKKLTVTCSQNMNHEYMSWYRQDPGLGLRQIYYSMNVEVTDKGDVPEGYKVSRKEKRNFPLILESPSPNQTSLYFCASRSTGGGEKLFFGSGTQLSVL.

This chain links TRBV6-2 or TRBV6-3 with TRBJ2-7; TRBD1 matches 9 bases. V trimming: 5 bases; J trimming: 6 bases; junction bases outside the gene matches: 8. This CDR3 is 14 amino acids long. Germline lookup yields CDR1 MNHEY and CDR2 SVGEGT. The DNA of the CDR3 is TGTGCCAGCAGTCCCCTAAGACAGGGGGGCGAGCAGTACTTC. Encoded protein: CASSPLRQGGEQYF.

The chain combines TRBV29-1 with TRBJ2-7; tentative D call: TRBD2 (6 bases). This CDR3 region has 13 residues. CDR1 SQVTM and CDR2 ANQGSEA come from the germline V gene. V was trimmed by 4 bases and J by 2 bases, leaving 12 bases between them. The CDR3 sequence: CSVGRGLAYEQYF. The CDR3 nucleotides read TGCAGCGTTGGGAGGGGCCTTGCCTACGAGCAGTACTTC.

V and J are TRBV5-1 and TRBJ2-1; D possibly corresponds to TRBD1 (5 bases). V was pared by 0 bases and J by 4 bases, with 8 bases between. CDR1 is SGHRS, CDR2 YFSETQ, per germline. The CDR3 runs 14 residues. Written as DNA, the CDR3 is TGCGCCAGCAGCTTGGGACAGATGTACAATGAGCAGTTCTTC. It encodes CASSLGQMYNEQFF. The whole variable domain, filled in from reference TRBV5-1 and TRBJ2-1, reads KAGVTQTPRYLIKTRGQQVTLSCSPISGHRSVSWYQQTPGQGLQFLFEYFSETQRNKGNFPGRFSGRQFSNSRSEMNVSTLELGDSALYLCASSLGQMYNEQFFGPGTRLTVL.

The chain recombines TRBV3-1 (or the pseudogene TRBV3-2) with TRBJ2-3, with 10 bases that match TRBD2. This CDR3 has 16 amino acids. J lost 5 bases, V lost 4 bases, and 9 bases had no gene match. The germline V gene encodes CDR1 LGHDT and CDR2 YNNKEL (reference sequence). CDR3: CASSPWTSGDVDTQYF. CDR3 DNA sequence: TGTGCCAGCAGCCCTTGGACTAGCGGAGACGTAGATACGCAGTATTTT.

The chain couples TRBV11-3 to TRBJ2-7; 7 bases are shared with TRBD1. The CDR3 sequence is 16 residues long. Germline assignment: CDR1 SGHNT and CDR2 YENEEA. V lost 5 bases, J lost 6 bases, and 16 bases stayed unmatched. The CDR3 region has the DNA TGTGCCAGCAGCAAAGTCCTGACAGGGTTATTAAGCGAGCAGTACTTC. Translated: CASSKVLTGLLSEQYF.

The CDR3 loop reads CASSSGMGYEQYF. The CDR3, as DNA: TGTGCCAGTAGCTCGGGAATGGGCTACGAGCAGTACTTC. The rearrangement uses TRBV19 and TRBJ2-7, with D possibly matching TRBD2 (5 bases). Deletions cut 6 bases from V and 3 bases from J, with 12 bases between. This CDR3 region has 13 residues. Germline lookup yields CDR1 LNHDA and CDR2 SQIVND (reference sequence).

The V call is TRBV7-6, the J call TRBJ2-1, with D possibly being TRBD1 (6 bases). Trimming took off 1 base at V and 9 bases at J, with 16 bases between the two ends. Germline CDR1 is SGHVS and CDR2 is FNYEAQ. The CDR3 covers 15 residues. CDR3 nucleotides: TGTGCCAGCAGCTTAGTTCAAGGAATACAGGGTGAGCAGTTCTTC. Translating gives CASSLVQGIQGEQFF.

This clone came up a few times. This chain's CDR3 is CASRGGGNTDTQYF. The CDR3 coding sequence is TGTGCCAGCCGTGGCGGGGGAAACACAGATACGCAGTATTTT. The gene calls are TRBV18 and TRBJ2-3; 7 bases fit TRBD2. The trim removed 8 bases at V and 2 bases at J, leaving 7 bases unmatched. From germline, CDR1 is KGHSH and CDR2 LQKENI. This CDR3 has 14 amino acids.

V gene TRBV7-2 combines with J gene TRBJ2-1; 9 bases are shared with TRBD2. The CDR3 loop spans 15 amino acids. CDR1 SGHTA and CDR2 FQGNSA come from the germline V gene. The V segment lost 0 bases and the J segment 8 bases; nucleotides outside the gene matches: 5. The CDR3 DNA follows: TGTGCCAGCAGCTTAGCAGGGACTAGCATCCATGAGCAGTTCTTC. Residues: CASSLAGTSIHEQFF.

This clone appeared many times. The chain has TRBV5-1 and TRBJ1-1; tentative D call: TRBD1 (5 bases). CDR3 length equals 14 residues. The germline V gene has CDR1 SGHRS and CDR2 YFSETQ. Trimming shortened V by 0 bases and J by 0 bases, and 6 bases separated the two germline ends. CDR3 sequence: CASSLGGVNTEAFF. The CDR3 DNA is TGCGCCAGCAGCTTGGGGGGCGTGAACACTGAAGCTTTCTTT.

The rearrangement uses TRBV19 and TRBJ1-4; D ambiguous. CDR3 length equals 14 residues. The germline V and J ends were trimmed by 7 bases and 0 bases, with 9 bases remaining between them. Germline CDR1 reads LNHDA; CDR2 reads SQIVND (reference sequence). Written as DNA, the CDR3 is TGTGCCAGTAAAAGCGCTGCAACTAATGAAAAACTGTTTTTT. Protein product: CASKSAATNEKLFF.